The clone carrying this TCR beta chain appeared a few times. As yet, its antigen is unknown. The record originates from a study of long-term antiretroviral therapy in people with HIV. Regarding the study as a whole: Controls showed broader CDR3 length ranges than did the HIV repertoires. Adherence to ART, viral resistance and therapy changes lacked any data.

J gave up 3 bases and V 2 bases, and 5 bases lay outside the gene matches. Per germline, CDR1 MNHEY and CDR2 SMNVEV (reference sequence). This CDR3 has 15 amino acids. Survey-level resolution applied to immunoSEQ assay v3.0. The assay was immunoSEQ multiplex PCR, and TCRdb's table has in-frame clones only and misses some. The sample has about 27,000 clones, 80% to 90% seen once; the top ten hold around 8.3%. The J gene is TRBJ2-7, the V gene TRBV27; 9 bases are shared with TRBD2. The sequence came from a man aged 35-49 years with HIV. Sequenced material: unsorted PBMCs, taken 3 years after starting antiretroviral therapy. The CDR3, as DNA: TGTGCCAGCAGTTTAAGCTCGCGGGAGGGCTACGAGCAGTACTTC. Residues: CASSLSSREGYEQYF.